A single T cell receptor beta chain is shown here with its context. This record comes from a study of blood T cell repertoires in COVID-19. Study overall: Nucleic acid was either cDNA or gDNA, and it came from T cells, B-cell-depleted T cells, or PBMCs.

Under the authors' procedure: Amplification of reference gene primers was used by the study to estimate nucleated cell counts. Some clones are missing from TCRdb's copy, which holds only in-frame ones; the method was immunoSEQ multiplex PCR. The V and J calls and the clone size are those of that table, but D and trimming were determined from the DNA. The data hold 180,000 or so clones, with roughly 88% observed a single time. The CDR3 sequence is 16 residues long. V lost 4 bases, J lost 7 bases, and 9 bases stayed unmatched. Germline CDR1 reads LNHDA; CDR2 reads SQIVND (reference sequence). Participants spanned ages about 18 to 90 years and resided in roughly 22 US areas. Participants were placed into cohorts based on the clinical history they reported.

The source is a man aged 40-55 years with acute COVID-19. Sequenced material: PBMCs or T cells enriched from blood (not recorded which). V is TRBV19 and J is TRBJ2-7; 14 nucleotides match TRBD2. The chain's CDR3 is CASSTGLAGGLREQYF. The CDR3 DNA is TGTGCCAGTAGTACCGGACTAGCGGGAGGCCTTAGAGAGCAGTACTTC.